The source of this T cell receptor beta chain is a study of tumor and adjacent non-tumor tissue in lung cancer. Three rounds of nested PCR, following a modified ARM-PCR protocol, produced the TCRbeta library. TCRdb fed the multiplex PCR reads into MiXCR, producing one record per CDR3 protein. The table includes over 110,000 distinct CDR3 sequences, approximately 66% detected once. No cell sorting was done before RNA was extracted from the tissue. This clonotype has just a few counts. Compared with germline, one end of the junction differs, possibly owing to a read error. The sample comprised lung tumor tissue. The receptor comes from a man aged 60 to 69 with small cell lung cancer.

The CDR3 DNA sequence: TGCAGTGCAAGAGACCCCGACTCATTCTACGAGCAGTACTTC. As protein: CSARDPDSFYEQYF. This chain links TRBV20-1 with TRBJ2-7; D gene uncertain. Germline V gene lookup returns CDR1 DFQATT and CDR2 SNEGSKA (reference sequence). The CDR3 sequence is 14 residues long.